The 2 T cell receptor beta chains below come from one sample, sequenced in a study of human T cells and chemical hapten exposure (dated by TCRdb to the early 2020s). In light of the paper, this sample's time point label describes: pre-sensitization, week 0. Read against the paper, the sample's treatment or condition label means: therapeutic diphenylcyclopropenone sensitization with weekly scalp DPC. The library was obtained by RACE. Reads for this sample came from a NextSeq 500. TCRdb passed the public sequencing reads through fastp at Q25 and MiXCR, retaining productive beta sequences. CDR3 protein sequences are deduplicated, and each keeps its most common genes and DNA. In this sample the table shows more than 55,000 distinct CDR3 sequences, around 11% of which occur a single time. The ten top clones hold 3% to 4.5% of the sample. The sequencing used whole blood, collected in connection with sensitization to the hapten diphenylcyclopropenone (DPC). The receptor source for this set is a woman between 40 and 55 years old with alopecia areata. Some clones in this sample may be carry-over from other donors' samples.

The table lists this clonotype with many counts. CDR3 DNA sequence: TGTGCCAGCAGCAGGGACAGGGGAGTTCCAAGCAATCAGCCCCAGCATTTT. Amino acids: CASSRDRGVPSNQPQHF. The rearrangement joins TRBV6-2 or TRBV6-3 to TRBJ1-5; TRBD1 matches 10 bases. Per germline, CDR1 MNHEY and CDR2 SVGEGT. This CDR3 region has 17 residues. V lost 6 bases and J lost 1; bases outside the gene matches: 9.

CDR3 DNA sequence: TGTGCCAGCAAACCAGGGCTGGACTACGAGCAGTACTTC. It translates to CASKPGLDYEQYF. The gene calls are TRBV28 and TRBJ2-7; a weak D match, TRBD1 (5 bases). From germline, CDR1 is MDHEN and CDR2 SYDVKM. The CDR3 has 13 residues. V lost 7 bases and J lost 3, with 13 bases in between.